Following are 17 T cell receptor beta chains from one sample sequenced in a study of siplizumab effects on memory and regulatory T cells. Sequencing used immunoSEQ multiplex PCR; TCRdb keeps in-frame clones, though not all of them. In the table there are about 120,000 clones, around 94% of which are singletons. Sequenced sample: non-Treg CD4+ T cells sorted from blood. The receptors were gathered from a human donor in good health.

The chain recombines TRBV7-2 with TRBJ2-1, with D possibly TRBD1 on 5 matching bases. This CDR3 has 12 residues. Trimming stripped 5 bases from V and 7 bases from J, with 9 bases between. Germline V gene lookup returns CDR1 SGHTA and CDR2 FQGNSA. CDR3 sequence: CASSAQGNEQFF. DNA of the CDR3: TGTGCCAGCAGCGCCCAGGGTAATGAGCAGTTCTTC. Looking up the rest from reference TRBV7-2 and TRBJ2-1 gives the full variable domain: GAGVSQSPSNKVTEKGKDVELRCDPISGHTALYWYRQSLGQGLEFLIYFQGNSAPDKSGLPSDRFSAERTGGSVSTLTIQRTQQEDSAVYLCASSAQGNEQFFGPGTRLTVL.

The V call is TRBV5-8, the J call TRBJ2-7; 8 bases are a match to TRBD1. Germline trimming cut 0 bases from V and 5 bases from J; bases unmatched to any gene: 7. Germline V lookup: CDR1 SGHTS, CDR2 YDEGEE. This CDR3 has 15 amino acids. This CDR3 reads CASSLGTGQANEQYF. In nucleotides, the CDR3 is TGTGCCAGCAGCTTGGGAACGGGACAGGCGAACGAGCAGTACTTC.

The chain has TRBV7-3 and TRBJ1-2; D is possibly TRBD1 (5 bases). The germline V gene has CDR1 SGHTA and CDR2 FQGTGA. The ends were cut back, 5 bases at V and 4 bases at J, with 17 bases in the middle. The CDR3 has 15 amino acids. The CDR3 DNA is TGTGCCAGCAGCCCTCGGGGGACCAACCCCTATGGCTACACCTTC. This gives the protein CASSPRGTNPYGYTF.

The chain employs TRBV5-4 and TRBJ2-5; D may correspond to TRBD1 or TRBD2 (5 bases each). Trimming shortened V by 4 bases and J by 2 bases, and 21 bases separated the two germline ends. Germline CDR1 is SGHNT and CDR2 is YYREEE (reference sequence). The CDR3 has 17 residues. The CDR3 region is CASSLHGRDLRQETQYF. Here the CDR3 DNA reads TGTGCCAGCAGCCTCCATGGCAGGGACCTTAGGCAAGAGACCCAGTACTTC.

CDR3 amino acids: CASRGADSRSYEQYF. For the CDR3, the DNA is TGTGCCAGCAGGGGGGCGGACAGTAGGTCCTACGAGCAGTACTTC. The chain employs TRBV6-6 and TRBJ2-7; possibly TRBD1 for D (6 bases). Trimming took 6 bases from V and 1 from J, leaving 16 bases between them. CDR1 is MNHNY, CDR2 SVGAGI, per germline (reference sequence). The CDR3 has 15 amino acids.

The V gene is TRBV10-3, the J gene TRBJ2-3, with D perhaps TRBD1 or TRBD2 (5 bases each). Trimming stripped 3 bases from V and 1 base from J, with 8 bases between. The CDR3 length is 14 residues. Looked up from germline, CDR1 is ENHRY and CDR2 is SYGVKD. This CDR3 reads CAISERGRTDTQYF. The DNA for the CDR3 is TGTGCCATCAGTGAAAGGGGACGCACAGATACGCAGTATTTT.

This clone has a single count. The CDR3: CASSLVRGGELFF. CDR3 nucleotides: TGTGCCAGCAGCTTAGTACGAGGCGGGGAGCTGTTTTTT. The V and J genes are TRBV11-3 and TRBJ2-2; no definite D call. Trimming shortened V by 1 base and J by 7 bases, and 7 bases separated the two germline ends. This CDR3 is built from 13 residues. CDR1 and CDR2 (germline): SGHNT, YENEEA.

The J gene is TRBJ2-5, the V gene TRBV11-3; TRBD1 might be the D (5 bases). Trimming cost V 1 base and J 5 bases, with 14 bases left between them. The germline V gene encodes CDR1 SGHNT and CDR2 YENEEA. This CDR3 spans 15 amino acids. The CDR3 spells CASSLGGAPEETQYF. CDR3 DNA: TGTGCCAGCAGCTTAGGTGGGGCACCAGAGGAGACCCAGTACTTC.

The chain combines TRBV25-1 with TRBJ1-3; no definite D call. There are 15 residues in the CDR3. V was cut by 1 base and J by 4 bases, with 11 bases left in between. Germline V gene lookup returns CDR1 MGHDK and CDR2 SYGVNS. CDR3 protein: CASSESGWFGNTIYF. The CDR3 nucleotides read TGTGCCAGCAGTGAATCTGGTTGGTTCGGAAACACCATATATTTT.

As to this clone: An end of the junction differs from the germline gene, which may be a read error. The chain couples TRBV5-8 to TRBJ2-1; 12 bases fit TRBD2. Germline CDR1 SGHTS, CDR2 YDEGEE. This CDR3 spans 16 amino acids. The chain's CDR3 is CASSLGTSGQGNEQFF. CDR3 coding DNA: TGTGCCAGCAGTTTGGGGACTAGCGGGCAGGGGAATGAGCAGTTCTTC.

The chain is built from TRBV28 and TRBJ1-6, with 7 bases identical to TRBD1. Germline V gene lookup returns CDR1 MDHEN and CDR2 SYDVKM. This CDR3 contains 18 residues. Trimming took 4 bases from V and 1 from J; bases not matched to a gene: 10. Written as DNA, the CDR3 is TGTGCCAGCAGTTCAAGGACAGGAAGTCGATCCTATAATTCACCCCTCCACTTT. Encoded protein: CASSSRTGSRSYNSPLHF.

CDR3 DNA: TGTGCCAGCAGCGCGCAGGGCGAGGGACACTACGAGCAGTACTTC. Encoded protein: CASSAQGEGHYEQYF. The chain recombines TRBV9 with TRBJ2-7, with D possibly TRBD1 on 6 matching bases. The CDR3 totals 15 residues. Trimming removed 3 bases at V and 3 bases at J, with 16 bases between. CDR1 is SGDLS and CDR2 is YYNGEE in the germline V gene.

The chain is built from TRBV6-5 and TRBJ2-7; 8 nucleotides line up with TRBD2. The CDR3 consists of 15 residues. With V trimmed by 6 bases and J by 2 bases, 9 bases remained unmatched. Germline V CDR1 and CDR2: MNHEY, SVGAGI. CDR3 in DNA: TGTGCCAGCAGCCAATCGGAGCGGGGGCCCTACGAGCAGTACTTC. This sequence encodes CASSQSERGPYEQYF.

The chain links TRBV5-4 to TRBJ2-2; D call uncertain. Trimming pared 0 bases from V and 7 bases from J, leaving 16 bases between. The CDR3 runs 16 residues. Germline V gives CDR1 SGHNT, CDR2 YYREEE (reference sequence). The CDR3 here is CASSLEHKGSLGELFF. In DNA form, the CDR3 reads TGTGCCAGCAGCTTGGAACACAAAGGGTCCCTCGGGGAGCTGTTTTTT.

With respect to this clone: The sample has other DNA sequences that encode this CDR3 too. The chain has TRBV15 and TRBJ1-1; possibly TRBD1 for D (6 bases). Germline values: CDR1 LNHNV, CDR2 YYDKDF (reference sequence). The V end lost 1 base, the J end lost 2 bases, and 11 bases lay between the germline ends. CDR3 size: 15 residues. The chain's CDR3 is CATSRGDRSNTEAFF. In DNA, the CDR3 is TGTGCCACCAGCAGAGGAGACAGGAGTAACACTGAAGCTTTCTTT.

This chain connects TRBV5-6 to TRBJ1-2; D unresolved. The CDR3 consists of 14 residues. With 4 bases removed from V and 7 bases from J, the gap between germline ends came to 17 bases. Germline V gene data show CDR1 as SGHDT and CDR2 as YYEEEE. CDR3 sequence (DNA): TGTGCCAGCAGCGCCTGGAACGGCCTCGCTGGCTACACCTTC. This gives the protein CASSAWNGLAGYTF.

J is TRBJ1-2 and V is TRBV29-1; D is unclear. V was shortened by 8 bases and J by 6 bases, with 10 bases between the two germline ends. CDR3 length: 10 amino acids. CDR1 and CDR2 from the germline V gene are SQVTM and ANQGSEA. The CDR3 DNA reads TGCAGCTCCTTTTGGGATGGCTACACCTTC. Amino acid sequence: CSSFWDGYTF.